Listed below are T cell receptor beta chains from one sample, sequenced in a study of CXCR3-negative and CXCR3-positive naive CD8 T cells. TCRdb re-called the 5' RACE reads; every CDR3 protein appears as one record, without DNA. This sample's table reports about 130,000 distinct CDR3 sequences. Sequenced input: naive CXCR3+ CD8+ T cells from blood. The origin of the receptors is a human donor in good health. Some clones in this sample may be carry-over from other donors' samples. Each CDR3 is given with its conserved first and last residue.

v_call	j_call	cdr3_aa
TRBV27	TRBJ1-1	CASSSNRDTEAFF
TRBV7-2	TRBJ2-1	CASSFGLAGLEQFF
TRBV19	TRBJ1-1	CASSIVYRRGGTEAFF
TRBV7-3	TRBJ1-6	CASSSQTRSAPLHF
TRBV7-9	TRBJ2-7	CASSLVTGNEQYF
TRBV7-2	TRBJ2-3	CASSPGPGASTDTQYF
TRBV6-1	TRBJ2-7	CASRRDSYEQYF
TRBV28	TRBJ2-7	CASTPINRQDYEQYF
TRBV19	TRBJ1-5	CATRDSSNQPQHF
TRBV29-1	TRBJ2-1	CSLRGSYNEQFF
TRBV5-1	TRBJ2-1	CASSLDPNYNEQFF
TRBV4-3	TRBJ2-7	CASSQDFPRGLYEQYF
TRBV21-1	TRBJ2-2	CASGNAGDTGELFF
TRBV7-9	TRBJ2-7	CASNLGGEKREQYF
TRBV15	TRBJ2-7	CATSRGTGPYEQYF
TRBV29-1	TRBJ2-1	CSVDEGNVYNEQFF
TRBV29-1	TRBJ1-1	CSVEGAGDEAFF
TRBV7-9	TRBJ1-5	CASSRPNQPQHF
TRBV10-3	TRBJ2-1	CAISLLAGGRNEQFF
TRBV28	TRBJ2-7	CASSLWLDADYEQYF
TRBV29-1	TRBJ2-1	CSADTLLAGVSYNEQFF
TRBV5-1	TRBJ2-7	CASSQGYVYEQYF